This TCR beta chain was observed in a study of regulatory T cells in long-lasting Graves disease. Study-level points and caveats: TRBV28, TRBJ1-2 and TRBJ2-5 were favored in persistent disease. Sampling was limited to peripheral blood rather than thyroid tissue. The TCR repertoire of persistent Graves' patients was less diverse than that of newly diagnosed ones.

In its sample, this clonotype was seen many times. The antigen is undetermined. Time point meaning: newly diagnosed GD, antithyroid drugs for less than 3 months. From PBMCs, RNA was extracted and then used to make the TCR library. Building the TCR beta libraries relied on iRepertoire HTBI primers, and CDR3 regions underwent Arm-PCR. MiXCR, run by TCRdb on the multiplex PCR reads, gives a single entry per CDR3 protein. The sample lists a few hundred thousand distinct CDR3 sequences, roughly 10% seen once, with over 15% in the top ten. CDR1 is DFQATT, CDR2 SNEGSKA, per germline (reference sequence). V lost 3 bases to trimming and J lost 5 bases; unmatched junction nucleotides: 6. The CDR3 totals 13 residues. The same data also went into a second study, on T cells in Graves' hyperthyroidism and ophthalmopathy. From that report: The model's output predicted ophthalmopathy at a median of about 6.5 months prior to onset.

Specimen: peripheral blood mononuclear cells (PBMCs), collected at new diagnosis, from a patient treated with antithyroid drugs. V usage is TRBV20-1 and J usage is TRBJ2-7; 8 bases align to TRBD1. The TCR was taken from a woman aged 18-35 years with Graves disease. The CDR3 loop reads CSARRQGLHEQYF. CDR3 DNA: TGCAGTGCTAGGAGACAGGGGTTACACGAGCAGTACTTC.